The entry below describes one T cell receptor beta chain. Original processing methods: Using reference gene primer amplification, nucleated cell counts were estimated. Sequenced by immunoSEQ multiplex PCR; TCRdb stores in-frame clones only, minus some. The V and J calls and the clone size are those of that table, but D and trimming were determined from the DNA. The table lists about 320,000 clones, under 95% of them singletons. Trimming took off 3 bases at V and 2 bases at J, with 10 bases between the two ends. Germline V CDR1 and CDR2: GTSNPN, SVGIG (reference sequence). The CDR3 is made up of 13 amino acids. Cohorts were based on clinical histories the participants reported. The sample comes from a study of blood T cell repertoires in COVID-19.

The rearrangement uses TRBV30 and TRBJ1-2; no definite D call. Input material: PBMCs or T cells enriched from blood (not recorded which). The TCR was taken from a man aged 55 to 69 who had recovered from COVID-19. The CDR3, as DNA: TGTGCCTGGAGCCGACTCATGAACTATGGCTACACCTTC. It yields the protein CAWSRLMNYGYTF. Full variable domain (outside the CDR3, taken from reference TRBV30 and TRBJ1-2): SQTIHQWPATLVQPVGSPLSLECTVEGTSNPNLYWYRQAAGRGLQLLFYSVGIGQISSEVPQNLSASRPQDRQFILSSKKLLLSDSGFYLCAWSRLMNYGYTFGSGTRLTVV.